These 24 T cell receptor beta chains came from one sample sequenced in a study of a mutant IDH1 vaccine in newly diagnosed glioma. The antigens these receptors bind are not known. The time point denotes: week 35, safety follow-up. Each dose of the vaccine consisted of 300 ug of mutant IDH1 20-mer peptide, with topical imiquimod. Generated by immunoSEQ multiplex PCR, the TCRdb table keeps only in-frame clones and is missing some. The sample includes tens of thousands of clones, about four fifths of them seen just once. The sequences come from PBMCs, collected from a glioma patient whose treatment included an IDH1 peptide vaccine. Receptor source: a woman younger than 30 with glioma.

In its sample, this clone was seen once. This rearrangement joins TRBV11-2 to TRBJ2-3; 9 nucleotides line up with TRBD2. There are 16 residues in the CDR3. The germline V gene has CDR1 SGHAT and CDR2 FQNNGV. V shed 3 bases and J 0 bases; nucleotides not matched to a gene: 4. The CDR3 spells CASSFSGGYSTDTQYF. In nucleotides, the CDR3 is TGTGCCAGCAGCTTTAGCGGGGGCTATAGCACAGATACGCAGTATTTT.

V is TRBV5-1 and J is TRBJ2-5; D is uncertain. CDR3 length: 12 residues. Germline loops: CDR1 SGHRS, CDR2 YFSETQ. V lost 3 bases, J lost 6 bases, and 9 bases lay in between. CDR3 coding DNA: TGCGCCAGCAGCTCACCGGATAAGACCCAGTACTTC. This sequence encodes CASSSPDKTQYF.

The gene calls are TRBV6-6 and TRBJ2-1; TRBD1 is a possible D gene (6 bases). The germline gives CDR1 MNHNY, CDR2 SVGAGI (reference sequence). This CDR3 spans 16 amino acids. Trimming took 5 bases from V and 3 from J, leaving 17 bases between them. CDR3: CASSTPTGFLYNEQFF. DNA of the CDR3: TGTGCCAGCAGTACCCCAACAGGGTTCCTCTACAATGAGCAGTTCTTC.

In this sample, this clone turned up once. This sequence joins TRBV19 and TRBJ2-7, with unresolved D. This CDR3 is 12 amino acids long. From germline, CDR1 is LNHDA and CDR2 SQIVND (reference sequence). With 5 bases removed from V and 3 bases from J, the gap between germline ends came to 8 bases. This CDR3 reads CASSQQGYEQYF. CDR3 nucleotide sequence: TGTGCCAGTAGTCAGCAAGGCTACGAGCAGTACTTC.

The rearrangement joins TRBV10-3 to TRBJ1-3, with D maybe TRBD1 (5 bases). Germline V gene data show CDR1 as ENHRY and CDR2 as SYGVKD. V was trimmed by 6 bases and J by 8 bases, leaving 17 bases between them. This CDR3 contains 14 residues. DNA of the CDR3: TGTGCCATCAGCACCGGGACGGACGGAGACACCATATATTTT. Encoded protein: CAISTGTDGDTIYF.

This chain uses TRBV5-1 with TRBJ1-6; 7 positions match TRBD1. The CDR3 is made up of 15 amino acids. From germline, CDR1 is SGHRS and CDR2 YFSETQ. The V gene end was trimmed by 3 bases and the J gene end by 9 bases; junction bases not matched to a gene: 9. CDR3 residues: CASSSTGDFGSPLHF. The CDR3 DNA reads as TGCGCCAGCAGCTCCACAGGGGACTTCGGTTCACCCCTCCACTTT. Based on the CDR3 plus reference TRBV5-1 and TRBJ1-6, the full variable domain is KAGVTQTPRYLIKTRGQQVTLSCSPISGHRSVSWYQQTPGQGLQFLFEYFSETQRNKGNFPGRFSGRQFSNSRSEMNVSTLELGDSALYLCASSSTGDFGSPLHFGNGTRLTVT.

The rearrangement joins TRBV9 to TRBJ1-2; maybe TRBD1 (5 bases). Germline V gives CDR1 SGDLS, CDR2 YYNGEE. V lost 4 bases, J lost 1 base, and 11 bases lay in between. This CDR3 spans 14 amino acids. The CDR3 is CASSPRQLNYGYTF. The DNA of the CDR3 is TGTGCCAGCAGCCCCCGACAGCTTAACTATGGCTACACCTTC.

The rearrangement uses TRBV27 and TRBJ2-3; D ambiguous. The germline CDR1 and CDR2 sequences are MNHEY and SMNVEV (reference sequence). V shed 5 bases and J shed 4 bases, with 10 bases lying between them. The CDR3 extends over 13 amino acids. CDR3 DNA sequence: TGTGCCAGCAGTAGGAAGAAACCAGATACGCAGTATTTT. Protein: CASSRKKPDTQYF.

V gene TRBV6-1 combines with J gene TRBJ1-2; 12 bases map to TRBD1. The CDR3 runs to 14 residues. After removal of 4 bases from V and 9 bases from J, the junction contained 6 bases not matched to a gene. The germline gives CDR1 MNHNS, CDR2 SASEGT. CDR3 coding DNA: TGTGCCAGCAGTGCCCTGGGACAGGGGGCACGCTACACCTTC. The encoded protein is CASSALGQGARYTF.

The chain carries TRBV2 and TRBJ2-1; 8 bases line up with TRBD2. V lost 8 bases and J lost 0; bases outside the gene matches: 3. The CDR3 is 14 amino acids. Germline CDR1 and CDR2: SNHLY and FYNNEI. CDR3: CASVSGSSYNEQFF. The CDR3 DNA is TGTGCCAGCGTCAGCGGGAGCTCCTACAATGAGCAGTTCTTC.

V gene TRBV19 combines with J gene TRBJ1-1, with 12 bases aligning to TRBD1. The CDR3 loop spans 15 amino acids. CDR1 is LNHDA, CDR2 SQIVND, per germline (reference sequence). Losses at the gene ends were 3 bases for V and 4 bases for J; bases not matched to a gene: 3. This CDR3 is CASSMGTGGPTEAFF. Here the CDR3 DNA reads TGTGCCAGTAGTATGGGGACAGGGGGCCCCACTGAAGCTTTCTTT.

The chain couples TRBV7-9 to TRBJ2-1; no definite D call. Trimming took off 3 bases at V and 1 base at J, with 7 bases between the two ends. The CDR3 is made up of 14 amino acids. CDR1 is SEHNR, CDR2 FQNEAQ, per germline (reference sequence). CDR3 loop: CASSLVLSYNEQFF. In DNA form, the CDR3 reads TGTGCCAGCAGCTTGGTACTTTCCTACAATGAGCAGTTCTTC.

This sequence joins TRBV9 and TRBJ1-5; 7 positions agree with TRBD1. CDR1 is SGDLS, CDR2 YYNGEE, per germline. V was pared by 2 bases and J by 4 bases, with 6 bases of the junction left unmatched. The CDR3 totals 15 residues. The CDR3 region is CASSVGDSTNQPQHF. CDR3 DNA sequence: TGTGCCAGCAGCGTCGGGGACAGCACTAATCAGCCCCAGCATTTT.

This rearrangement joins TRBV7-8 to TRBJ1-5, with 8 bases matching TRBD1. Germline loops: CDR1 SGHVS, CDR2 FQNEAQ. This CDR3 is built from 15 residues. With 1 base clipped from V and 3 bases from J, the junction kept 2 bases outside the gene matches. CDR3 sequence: CASSLGQGNNQPQHF. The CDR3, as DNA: TGTGCCAGCAGCTTAGGACAGGGGAACAATCAGCCCCAGCATTTT. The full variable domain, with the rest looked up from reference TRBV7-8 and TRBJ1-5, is GAGVSQSPRYKVAKRGQDVALRCDPISGHVSLFWYQQALGQGPEFLTYFQNEAQLDKSGLPSDRFFAERPEGSVSTLKIQRTQQEDSAVYLCASSLGQGNNQPQHFGDGTRLSIL.

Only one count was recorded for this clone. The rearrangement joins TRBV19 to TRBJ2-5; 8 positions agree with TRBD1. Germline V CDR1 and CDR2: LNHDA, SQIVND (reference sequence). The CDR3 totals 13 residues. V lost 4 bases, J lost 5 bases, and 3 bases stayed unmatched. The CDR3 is CASSRTGRETQYF. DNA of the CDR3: TGTGCCAGTAGTAGGACAGGGAGGGAGACCCAGTACTTC.

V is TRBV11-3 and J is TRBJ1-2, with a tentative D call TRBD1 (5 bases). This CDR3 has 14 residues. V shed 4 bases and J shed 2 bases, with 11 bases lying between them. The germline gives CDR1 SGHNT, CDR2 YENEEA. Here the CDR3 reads CASSSLQENYGYTF. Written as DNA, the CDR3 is TGTGCCAGCAGCTCGCTACAGGAAAACTATGGCTACACCTTC.

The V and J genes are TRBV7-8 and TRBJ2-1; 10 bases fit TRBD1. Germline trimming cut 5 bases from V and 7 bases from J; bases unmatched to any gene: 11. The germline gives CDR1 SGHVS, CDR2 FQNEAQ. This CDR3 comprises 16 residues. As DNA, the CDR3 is TGTGCCAGCAGCCTGTCCGGGACAGGGGCTGGTAATGAGCAGTTCTTC. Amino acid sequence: CASSLSGTGAGNEQFF. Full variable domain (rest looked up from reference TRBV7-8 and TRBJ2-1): GAGVSQSPRYKVAKRGQDVALRCDPISGHVSLFWYQQALGQGPEFLTYFQNEAQLDKSGLPSDRFFAERPEGSVSTLKIQRTQQEDSAVYLCASSLSGTGAGNEQFFGPGTRLTVL.

The CDR3 region is CASSLGLRGSMYNEQFF. The DNA of the CDR3 is TGTGCCAGCAGCTTGGGCCTCCGCGGGAGTATGTACAATGAGCAGTTCTTC. The rearrangement uses TRBV5-6 and TRBJ2-1, with 7 nucleotides matching TRBD2. This CDR3 is built from 17 residues. Trimming cost V 0 bases and J 4 bases; bases outside gene matches: 10. The germline CDR1 and CDR2 sequences are SGHDT and YYEEEE.

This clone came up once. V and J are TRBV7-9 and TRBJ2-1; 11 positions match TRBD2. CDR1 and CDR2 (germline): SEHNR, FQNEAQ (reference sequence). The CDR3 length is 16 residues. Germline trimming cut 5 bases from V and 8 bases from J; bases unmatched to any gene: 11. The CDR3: CASSHTSGRRGDEQFF. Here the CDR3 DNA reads TGTGCCAGCAGCCATACTAGCGGGAGAAGGGGGGATGAGCAGTTCTTC.

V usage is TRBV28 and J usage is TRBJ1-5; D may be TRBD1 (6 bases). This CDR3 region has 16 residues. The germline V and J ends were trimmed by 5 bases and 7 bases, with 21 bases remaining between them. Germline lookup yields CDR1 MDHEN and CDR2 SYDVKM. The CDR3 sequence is CASSLRKGGLQQPQHF. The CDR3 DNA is TGTGCCAGCAGTCTTCGGAAGGGGGGCTTACAGCAGCCCCAGCATTTT.

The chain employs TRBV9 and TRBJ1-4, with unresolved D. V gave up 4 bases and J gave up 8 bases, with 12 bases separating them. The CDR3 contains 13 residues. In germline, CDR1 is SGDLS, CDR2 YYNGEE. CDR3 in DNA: TGTGCCAGCAGCCCGGCAGGTGGGGAAAAACTGTTTTTT. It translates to CASSPAGGEKLFF.

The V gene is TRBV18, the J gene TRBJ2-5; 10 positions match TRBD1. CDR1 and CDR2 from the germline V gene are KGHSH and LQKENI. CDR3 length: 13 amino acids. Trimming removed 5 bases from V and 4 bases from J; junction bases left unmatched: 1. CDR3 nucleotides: TGTGCCAGCTCAGGGGACAGGGGAGAGACCCAGTACTTC. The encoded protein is CASSGDRGETQYF. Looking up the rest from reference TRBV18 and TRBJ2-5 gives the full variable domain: NAGVMQNPRHLVRRRGQEARLRCSPMKGHSHVYWYRQLPEEGLKFMVYLQKENIIDESGMPKERFSAEFPKEGPSILRIQQVVRGDSAAYFCASSGDRGETQYFGPGTRLLVL.

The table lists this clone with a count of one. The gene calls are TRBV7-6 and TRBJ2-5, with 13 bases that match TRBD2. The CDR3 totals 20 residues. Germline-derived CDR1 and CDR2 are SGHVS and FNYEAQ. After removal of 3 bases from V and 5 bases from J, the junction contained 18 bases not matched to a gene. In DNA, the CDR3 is TGTGCCAGCAGCTTCCCCACCCAACTAGCGGGAGGGGGGGGACGGGAGACCCAGTACTTC. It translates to CASSFPTQLAGGGGRETQYF.

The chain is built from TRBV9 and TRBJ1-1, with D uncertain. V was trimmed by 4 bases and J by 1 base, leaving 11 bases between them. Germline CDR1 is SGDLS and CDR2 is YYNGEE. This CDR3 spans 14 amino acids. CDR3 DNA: TGTGCCAGCAGCTCCCCCCCGGGGAACACTGAAGCTTTCTTT. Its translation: CASSSPPGNTEAFF.